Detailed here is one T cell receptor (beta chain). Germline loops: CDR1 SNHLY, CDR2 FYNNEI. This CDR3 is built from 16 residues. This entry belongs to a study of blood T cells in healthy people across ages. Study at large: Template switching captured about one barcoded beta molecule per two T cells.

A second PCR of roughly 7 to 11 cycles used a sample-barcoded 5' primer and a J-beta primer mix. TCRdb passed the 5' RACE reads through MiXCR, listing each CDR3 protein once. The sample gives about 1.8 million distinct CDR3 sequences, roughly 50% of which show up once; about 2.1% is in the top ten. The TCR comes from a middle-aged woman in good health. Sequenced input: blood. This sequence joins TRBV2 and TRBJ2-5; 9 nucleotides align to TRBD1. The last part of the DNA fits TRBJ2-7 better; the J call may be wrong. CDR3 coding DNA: TGTGCCAGCAGTGATCTTAGGGGGACAGGGATGAACGAGCAGTACTTC. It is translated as CASSDLRGTGMNEQYF.